The 30 T cell receptor beta chains presented below share a single source sample, sequenced in a study of cytomegalovirus exposure and HLA in healthy donors listed by TCRdb under 2017. Preparation of the library involved the immunoSEQ multiplex PCR assay. A mixture of 60 forward primers for TCR Vbeta segments and 13 reverse primers for TCR Jbeta segments was used in the multiplex PCR. TCRdb holds this immuneACCESS table with in-frame rearrangements only. Some clones are missing; in checked studies, unresolved V genes explain under half, and the rest has no known cause. The sample table lists about 97,000 clones, approximately 82% of them with a count of one. Together, the top ten hold just over 2.5% of the sample. The source material was PBMCs. Receptor source: a man between 40 and 49 years old in good health and CMV-seronegative.

The chain is built from TRBV6-1 and TRBJ1-1; D is possibly TRBD1 (5 bases). Trimming removed 2 bases at V and 0 bases at J, with 13 bases between. Germline CDR1 is MNHNS and CDR2 is SASEGT. The CDR3 runs to 16 residues. The CDR3 region is CASSEFRADLNTEAFF. The CDR3 DNA reads TGTGCCAGCAGTGAATTCAGGGCTGATTTGAACACTGAAGCTTTCTTT.

This clone was seen only a few times. V and J are TRBV4-3 and TRBJ2-5; 9 bases match TRBD1. Germline CDR1 reads LGHNA; CDR2 reads YSLEER. CDR3 length: 13 residues. Unmatched junction bases numbered 0, after V lost 3 bases and J lost 4 bases. The CDR3 nucleotides are TGCGCCAGCAGCCAGGACAGGGGAGAGACCCAGTACTTC. This gives the protein CASSQDRGETQYF.

V and J are TRBV27 and TRBJ1-1, with D hard to call. Germline CDR1 reads MNHEY; CDR2 reads SMNVEV (reference sequence). The germline V and J ends were trimmed by 4 bases and 2 bases, with 14 bases remaining between them. There are 15 residues in the CDR3. The chain's CDR3 is CASSYAAIANTEAFF. The CDR3 DNA sequence: TGTGCCAGCAGTTACGCGGCCATTGCAAACACTGAAGCTTTCTTT.

V is TRBV6-5 and J is TRBJ1-2; no clear D. The CDR3 consists of 15 residues. V was pared by 2 bases and J by 2 bases, with 12 bases between. The germline gives CDR1 MNHEY, CDR2 SVGAGI. CDR3 bases: TGTGCCAGCAGTTACGTAGGAGGACGAAACTATGGCTACACCTTC. It specifies CASSYVGGRNYGYTF.

V is TRBV9 and J is TRBJ1-1, with 8 nucleotides matching TRBD1. CDR1 SGDLS and CDR2 YYNGEE come from the germline V gene. The CDR3 spans 16 residues. With 3 bases clipped from V and 4 bases from J, the junction kept 11 bases outside the gene matches. This CDR3 reads CASSAHTGGVATEAFF. Here the CDR3 DNA reads TGTGCCAGCAGCGCACACACAGGGGGGGTTGCCACTGAAGCTTTCTTT.

The rearrangement joins TRBV6-6 to TRBJ1-1, with D possibly matching TRBD1 (5 bases). This CDR3 is built from 12 residues. Germline V lookup: CDR1 MNHNY, CDR2 SVGAGI (reference sequence). V was clipped by 6 bases and J by 0 bases, with 5 bases between them. As DNA, the CDR3 is TGTGCCAGCAGACAGGTGAACACTGAAGCTTTCTTT. It specifies CASRQVNTEAFF.

The V gene is TRBV6-5, the J gene TRBJ1-1; 7 nucleotides line up with TRBD1. Trimming removed 2 bases from V and 7 bases from J; junction bases left unmatched: 1. CDR3 length equals 12 residues. Germline V CDR1 and CDR2: MNHEY, SVGAGI. DNA for the CDR3: TGTGCCAGCAGTTACCGACAGGGTGAAGCTTTCTTT. Protein product: CASSYRQGEAFF.

The chain recombines TRBV4-1 with TRBJ2-7; a possible D gene is TRBD2 (6 bases). Germline V gene sequence: CDR1 MGHRA, CDR2 YSYEKL. V was trimmed by 0 bases and J by 7 bases, leaving 16 bases between them. This CDR3 has 15 amino acids. This chain's CDR3 is CASSQEGGPFREQYF. The CDR3 DNA is TGCGCCAGCAGCCAAGAGGGGGGACCATTTAGGGAGCAGTACTTC.

This rearrangement joins TRBV10-3 to TRBJ1-1; a weak D match, TRBD1 (5 bases). This CDR3 is 13 amino acids long. Between the trimmed V and J ends, which lost 11 bases and 2 bases, there was a span of 15 bases. CDR1 and CDR2 from the germline V gene are ENHRY and SYGVKD. The CDR3 sequence: CAARGGGNTEAFF. In DNA form, the CDR3 reads TGTGCCGCCCGCGGGGGGGGTAACACTGAAGCTTTCTTT.

Only one count was recorded for this clone. V is TRBV7-8 and J is TRBJ2-1, with 11 bases that match TRBD2. V gave up 0 bases and J gave up 5 bases; unmatched junction bases: 3. The germline V gene has CDR1 SGHVS and CDR2 FQNEAQ. The CDR3 extends over 16 amino acids. CDR3 sequence reads: CASSLAIAGGNNEQFF. The CDR3 coding sequence is TGTGCCAGCAGCTTAGCGATAGCGGGGGGGAACAATGAGCAGTTCTTC.

This clone was seen a handful of times. The chain joins TRBV6-5 to TRBJ1-6, with D possibly being TRBD1 (5 bases). CDR3 length equals 15 residues. V lost 0 bases and J 5 bases, leaving 8 bases between the germline ends. Per the germline V gene, CDR1 is MNHEY and CDR2 is SVGAGI. CDR3 DNA: TGTGCCAGCAGTTACTCGGGCAGGGATAATTCACCCCTCCACTTT. Its translation: CASSYSGRDNSPLHF.

The genes are TRBV5-4 and TRBJ1-1, with 10 bases that match TRBD1. The CDR3 spans 14 residues. Germline CDR1 SGHNT, CDR2 YYREEE (reference sequence). The V and J ends lost 3 bases and 5 bases, in that order; junction bases with no gene match: 4. The CDR3: CASSSTGGQTEAFF. CDR3 in DNA: TGTGCCAGCAGCTCGACAGGGGGCCAGACTGAAGCTTTCTTT.

This clone was seen more than once but under ten times. This chain joins TRBV18 and TRBJ2-7; the match to TRBD1 covers 11 bases. This CDR3 region has 15 residues. V shed 4 bases and J 3 bases; nucleotides not matched to a gene: 5. Germline lookup yields CDR1 KGHSH and CDR2 LQKENI. The CDR3: CASSRTGGAYYEQYF. The CDR3 DNA follows: TGTGCCAGCTCACGGACAGGGGGCGCTTACTACGAGCAGTACTTC. Variable domain in full (rest from reference TRBV18 and TRBJ2-7): NAGVMQNPRHLVRRRGQEARLRCSPMKGHSHVYWYRQLPEEGLKFMVYLQKENIIDESGMPKERFSAEFPKEGPSILRIQQVVRGDSAAYFCASSRTGGAYYEQYFGPGTRLTVT.

The chain recombines TRBV6-5 with TRBJ1-1; 10 bases agree with TRBD1. Germline V gene lookup returns CDR1 MNHEY and CDR2 SVGAGI. This CDR3 contains 14 residues. Unmatched junction bases numbered 5, after V lost 6 bases and J lost 4 bases. The CDR3 is CASSLDRGGTEAFF. The CDR3, as DNA: TGTGCCAGCAGCTTGGACAGGGGGGGCACTGAAGCTTTCTTT.

This chain connects TRBV7-3 to TRBJ2-2; D possibly corresponds to TRBD1 (6 bases). V gave up 3 bases and J gave up 3 bases, with 8 bases separating them. This CDR3 spans 14 amino acids. Germline V gene lookup returns CDR1 SGHTA and CDR2 FQGTGA. The CDR3 reads CASSFSGDTGELFF. CDR3 bases: TGTGCCAGCAGCTTCTCAGGGGACACCGGGGAGCTGTTTTTT. Full variable domain (missing parts from reference TRBV7-3 and TRBJ2-2): GAGVSQTPSNKVTEKGKYVELRCDPISGHTALYWYRQSLGQGPEFLIYFQGTGAADDSGLPNDRFFAVRPEGSVSTLKIQRTERGDSAVYLCASSFSGDTGELFFGEGSRLTVL.

The chain couples TRBV27 to TRBJ2-3; D remains ambiguous. Germline V lookup: CDR1 MNHEY, CDR2 SMNVEV (reference sequence). V lost 4 bases and J lost 7, with 9 bases in between. CDR3 size: 12 residues. This CDR3 reads CASSSTPNTQYF. The CDR3 bases are TGTGCCAGCAGTTCAACTCCCAATACGCAGTATTTT.

This clone has more than one count but fewer than ten. The junction does not match germline at one end; this may be a read error. Here the CDR3 DNA reads TGTTCCAGCAGCTTCGGTCATGCGGGGGAGCAGTACTTC. Amino acid sequence: CSSSFGHAGEQYF. The chain carries TRBV7-9 and TRBJ2-7, with D possibly TRBD2 on 6 matching bases. This CDR3 contains 13 residues. Germline assignment: CDR1 SEHNR and CDR2 FQNEAQ (reference sequence).

This chain links TRBV6-5 with TRBJ2-5; D is perhaps TRBD1 (6 bases). Matching the DNA end better, TRBJ2-7 makes the J call doubtful. The CDR3 length is 14 residues. Germline loops: CDR1 MNHEY, CDR2 SVGAGI. The CDR3 loop is CASSYDGTSYEQYF. The CDR3 DNA reads TGTGCCAGCAGTTACGACGGGACATCCTACGAGCAGTACTTC.

The genes are TRBV29-1 and TRBJ2-6; 7 nucleotides agree with TRBD1. The CDR3 extends over 16 amino acids. Germline V gene data show CDR1 as SQVTM and CDR2 as ANQGSEA. Trimming cost V 7 bases and J 1 base; bases outside gene matches: 10. The CDR3: CSGGTVYPSGANVLTF. The CDR3 coding sequence is TGCAGCGGGGGGACAGTTTATCCTTCTGGGGCCAACGTCCTGACTTTC.

DNA for the CDR3: TGTGCCAGCAGCCATGAGAGAGAGATGTCTTTCTTT. It encodes CASSHEREMSFF. V is TRBV11-3 and J is TRBJ1-1; D is ambiguous. V shed 5 bases and J shed 12 bases, with 16 bases lying between them. The CDR3 loop spans 12 amino acids. Germline-derived CDR1 and CDR2 are SGHNT and YENEEA.

This chain connects TRBV15 to TRBJ2-7; a weak D match, TRBD1 (6 bases). Trimming took 9 bases from V and 2 from J, leaving 14 bases between them. The CDR3 totals 13 residues. The germline gives CDR1 LNHNV, CDR2 YYDKDF (reference sequence). CDR3 region: CATRQGSAYEQYF. Written as DNA, the CDR3 is TGTGCCACAAGGCAGGGGAGCGCCTACGAGCAGTACTTC.

The chain couples TRBV27 to TRBJ1-6; D is perhaps TRBD1 (6 bases). Trimming cost V 3 bases and J 9 bases, with 18 bases left between them. The CDR3 runs 16 residues. Germline CDR1 is MNHEY and CDR2 is SMNVEV (reference sequence). CDR3: CASSFHDLGATSPLHF. The CDR3 nucleotides are TGTGCCAGCAGTTTCCATGACTTGGGGGCTACTTCACCCCTCCACTTT.

The chain uses TRBV7-2 and TRBJ2-7, with 8 bases that match TRBD1. The trim removed 1 base at V and 2 bases at J, leaving 4 bases unmatched. The CDR3 is 15 amino acids. Germline loops: CDR1 SGHTA, CDR2 FQGNSA. Here the CDR3 reads CASSLEQGAPYEQYF. The DNA of the CDR3 is TGTGCCAGCAGCTTAGAGCAGGGGGCGCCCTACGAGCAGTACTTC. The full variable domain, its missing parts supplied by reference TRBV7-2 and TRBJ2-7, is GAGVSQSPSNKVTEKGKDVELRCDPISGHTALYWYRQSLGQGLEFLIYFQGNSAPDKSGLPSDRFSAERTGGSVSTLTIQRTQQEDSAVYLCASSLEQGAPYEQYFGPGTRLTVT.

The CDR3 sequence is CASSLAPGSHEQFF. The DNA of the CDR3 is TGTGCCAGCAGCTTAGCTCCAGGGTCCCATGAGCAGTTCTTC. The V and J genes are TRBV7-6 and TRBJ2-1; TRBD1 might be the D (5 bases). The CDR3 covers 14 residues. Trimming shortened V by 0 bases and J by 8 bases, and 11 bases separated the two germline ends. The germline gives CDR1 SGHVS, CDR2 FNYEAQ.

This rearrangement joins TRBV5-1 to TRBJ2-3; D is possibly TRBD2 (6 bases). The CDR3 runs 11 residues. Germline V gives CDR1 SGHRS, CDR2 YFSETQ. V lost 6 bases and J lost 10, with 12 bases in between. The CDR3 sequence: CASNGGVAQYF. The CDR3 DNA reads TGCGCCAGCAACGGAGGGGTCGCGCAGTATTTT. The full variable domain, with the rest looked up from reference TRBV5-1 and TRBJ2-3, is KAGVTQTPRYLIKTRGQQVTLSCSPISGHRSVSWYQQTPGQGLQFLFEYFSETQRNKGNFPGRFSGRQFSNSRSEMNVSTLELGDSALYLCASNGGVAQYFGPGTRLTVL.

The chain uses TRBV19 and TRBJ2-7; 7 nucleotides match TRBD1. CDR3 length equals 16 residues. The germline gives CDR1 LNHDA, CDR2 SQIVND (reference sequence). J gave up 3 bases and V 1 base, and 9 bases lay outside the gene matches. CDR3 sequence reads: CASSIARGAGGYEQYF. The CDR3 DNA sequence: TGTGCCAGTAGTATAGCTCGTGGGGCAGGGGGCTACGAGCAGTACTTC.

The chain links TRBV6-1 to TRBJ2-5; 7 bases are a match to TRBD1. Germline V gene sequence: CDR1 MNHNS, CDR2 SASEGT. CDR3 length: 14 amino acids. V gave up 6 bases and J gave up 1 base; unmatched junction bases: 5. DNA for the CDR3: TGTGCCAGCAGCCCACAGGGGCTCCAAGAGACCCAGTACTTC. Its protein product is CASSPQGLQETQYF.

This chain links TRBV10-3 with TRBJ2-3; TRBD2 aligns across 14 bases. This CDR3 is built from 18 residues. Trimming removed 2 bases from V and 2 bases from J; junction bases left unmatched: 6. The germline V gene encodes CDR1 ENHRY and CDR2 SYGVKD. CDR3 loop: CAISERGLAGGTTDTQYF. The CDR3 bases are TGTGCCATCAGTGAGAGAGGACTAGCGGGGGGAACCACAGATACGCAGTATTTT.

CDR3 nucleotide sequence: TGTGCCTGGAAAGCACAGAGCAATCAGCCCCAGCATTTT. Translated, it gives CAWKAQSNQPQHF. The chain carries TRBV30 and TRBJ1-5; the D is unclear. The germline V gene encodes CDR1 GTSNPN and CDR2 SVGIG (reference sequence). Trimming removed 4 bases from V and 1 base from J, with 8 bases in between. CDR3 length: 13 residues.

This clone turned up a few times. V gene TRBV5-6 combines with J gene TRBJ2-1; TRBD2 aligns across 11 bases. V lost 3 bases, J lost 7 bases, and 9 bases stayed unmatched. The germline gives CDR1 SGHDT, CDR2 YYEEEE. CDR3 length equals 16 residues. CDR3 sequence (DNA): TGTGCCAGCAGCTGGGGGTCTAGCGGGGGGTGGAATGAGCAGTTCTTC. This sequence encodes CASSWGSSGGWNEQFF. The full variable domain, rest sourced from reference TRBV5-6 and TRBJ2-1, is DAGVTQSPTHLIKTRGQQVTLRCSPKSGHDTVSWYQQALGQGPQFIFQYYEEEERQRGNFPDRFSGHQFPNYSSELNVNALLLGDSALYLCASSWGSSGGWNEQFFGPGTRLTVL.